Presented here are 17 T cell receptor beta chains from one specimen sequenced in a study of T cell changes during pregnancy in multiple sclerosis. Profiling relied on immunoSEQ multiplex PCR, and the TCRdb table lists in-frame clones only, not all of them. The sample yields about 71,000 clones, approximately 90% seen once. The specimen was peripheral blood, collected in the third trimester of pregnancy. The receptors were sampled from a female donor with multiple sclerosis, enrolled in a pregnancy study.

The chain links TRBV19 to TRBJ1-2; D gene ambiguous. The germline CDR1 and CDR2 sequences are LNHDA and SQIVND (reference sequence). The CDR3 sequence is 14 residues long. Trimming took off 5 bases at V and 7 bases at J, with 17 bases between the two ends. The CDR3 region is CASSPRPGRGGYTF. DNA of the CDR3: TGTGCCAGTAGTCCCCGTCCCGGAAGAGGTGGCTACACCTTC.

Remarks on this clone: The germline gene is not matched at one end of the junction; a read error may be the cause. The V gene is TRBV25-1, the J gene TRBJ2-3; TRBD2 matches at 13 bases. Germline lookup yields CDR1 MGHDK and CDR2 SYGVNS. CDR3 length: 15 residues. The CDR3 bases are TGTACCAGTCGGACTAGCGGGAGTTTTACAGATACGCAGTATTTT. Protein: CTSRTSGSFTDTQYF.

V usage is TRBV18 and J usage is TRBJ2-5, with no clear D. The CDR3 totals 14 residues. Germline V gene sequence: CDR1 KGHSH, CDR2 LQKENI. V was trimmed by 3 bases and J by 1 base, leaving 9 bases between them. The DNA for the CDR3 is TGTGCCAGCTCACCCCAGGAACTCCAAGAGACCCAGTACTTC. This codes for CASSPQELQETQYF.

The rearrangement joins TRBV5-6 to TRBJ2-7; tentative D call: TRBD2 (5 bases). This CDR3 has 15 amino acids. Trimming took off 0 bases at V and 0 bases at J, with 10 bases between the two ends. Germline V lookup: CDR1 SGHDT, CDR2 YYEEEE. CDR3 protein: CASSLGLASSYEQYF. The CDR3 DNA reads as TGTGCCAGCAGCTTGGGCCTAGCCAGCTCCTACGAGCAGTACTTC. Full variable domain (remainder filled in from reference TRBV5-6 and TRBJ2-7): DAGVTQSPTHLIKTRGQQVTLRCSPKSGHDTVSWYQQALGQGPQFIFQYYEEEERQRGNFPDRFSGHQFPNYSSELNVNALLLGDSALYLCASSLGLASSYEQYFGPGTRLTVT.

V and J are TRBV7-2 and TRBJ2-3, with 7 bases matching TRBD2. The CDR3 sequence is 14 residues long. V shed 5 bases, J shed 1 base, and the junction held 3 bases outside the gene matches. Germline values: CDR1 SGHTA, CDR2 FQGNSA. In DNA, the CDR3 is TGTGCCAGCAGCGCTACTAGCGGCACAGATACGCAGTATTTT. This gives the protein CASSATSGTDTQYF. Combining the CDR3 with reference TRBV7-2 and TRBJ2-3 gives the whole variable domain GAGVSQSPSNKVTEKGKDVELRCDPISGHTALYWYRQSLGQGLEFLIYFQGNSAPDKSGLPSDRFSAERTGGSVSTLTIQRTQQEDSAVYLCASSATSGTDTQYFGPGTRLTVL.

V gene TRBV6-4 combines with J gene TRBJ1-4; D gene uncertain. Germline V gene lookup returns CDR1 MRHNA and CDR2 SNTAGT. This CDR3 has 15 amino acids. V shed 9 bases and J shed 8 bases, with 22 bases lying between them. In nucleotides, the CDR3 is TGTGCCAGTAAATTCCCGGTCCAATGCGGCGAAAAACTGTTTTTT. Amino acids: CASKFPVQCGEKLFF.

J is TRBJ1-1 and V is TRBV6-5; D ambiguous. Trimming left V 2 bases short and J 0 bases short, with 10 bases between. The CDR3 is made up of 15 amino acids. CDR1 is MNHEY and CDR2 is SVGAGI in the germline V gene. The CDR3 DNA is TGTGCCAGCAGTTACGGAATGGGAGTGAACACTGAAGCTTTCTTT. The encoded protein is CASSYGMGVNTEAFF.

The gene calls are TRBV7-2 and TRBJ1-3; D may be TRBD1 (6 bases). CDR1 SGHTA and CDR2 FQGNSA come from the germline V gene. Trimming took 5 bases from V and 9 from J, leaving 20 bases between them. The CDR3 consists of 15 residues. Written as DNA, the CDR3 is TGTGCCAGCAGCCGATCCTCCCAGGGGCCTGGCACCATATATTTT. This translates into CASSRSSQGPGTIYF.

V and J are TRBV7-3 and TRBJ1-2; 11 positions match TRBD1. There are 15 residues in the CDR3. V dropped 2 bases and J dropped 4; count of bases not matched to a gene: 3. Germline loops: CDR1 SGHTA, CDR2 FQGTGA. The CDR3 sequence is CASSLSGQGGYGYTF. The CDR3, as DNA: TGTGCCAGCAGCTTATCGGGACAGGGGGGCTATGGCTACACCTTC.

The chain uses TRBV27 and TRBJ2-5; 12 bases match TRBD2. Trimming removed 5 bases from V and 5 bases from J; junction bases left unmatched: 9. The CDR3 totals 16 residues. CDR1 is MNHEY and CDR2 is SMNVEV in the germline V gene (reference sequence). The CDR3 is CASSPRTSGIRETQYF. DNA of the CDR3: TGTGCCAGCAGTCCCCGGACTAGCGGGATACGGGAGACCCAGTACTTC.

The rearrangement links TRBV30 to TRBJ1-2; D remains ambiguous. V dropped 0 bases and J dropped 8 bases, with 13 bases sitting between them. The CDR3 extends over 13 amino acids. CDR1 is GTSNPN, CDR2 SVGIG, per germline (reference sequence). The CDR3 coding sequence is TGTGCCTGGAGTGTACGGACTTTTCACGGCTACACCTTC. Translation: CAWSVRTFHGYTF.

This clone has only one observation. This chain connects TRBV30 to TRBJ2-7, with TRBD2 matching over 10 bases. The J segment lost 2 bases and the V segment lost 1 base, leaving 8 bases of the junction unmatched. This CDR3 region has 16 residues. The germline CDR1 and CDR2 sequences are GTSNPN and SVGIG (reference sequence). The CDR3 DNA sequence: TGTGCCTGGAGTGGGTTGAGCGGGAGGGCCACCTACGAGCAGTACTTC. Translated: CAWSGLSGRATYEQYF.

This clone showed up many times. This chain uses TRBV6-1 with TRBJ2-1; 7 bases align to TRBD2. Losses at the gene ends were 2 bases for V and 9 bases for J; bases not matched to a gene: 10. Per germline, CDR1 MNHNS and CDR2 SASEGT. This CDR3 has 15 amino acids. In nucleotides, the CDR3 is TGTGCCAGCAGTGAATTGCGGGGAGGGCCGGGTGAGCAGTTCTTC. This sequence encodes CASSELRGGPGEQFF.

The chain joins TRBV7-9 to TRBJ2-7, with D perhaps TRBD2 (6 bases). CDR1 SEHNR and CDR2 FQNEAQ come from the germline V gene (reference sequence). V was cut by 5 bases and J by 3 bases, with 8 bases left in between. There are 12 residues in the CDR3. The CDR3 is CASSPGGYEQYF. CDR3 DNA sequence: TGTGCCAGCAGCCCCGGGGGCTACGAGCAGTACTTC.

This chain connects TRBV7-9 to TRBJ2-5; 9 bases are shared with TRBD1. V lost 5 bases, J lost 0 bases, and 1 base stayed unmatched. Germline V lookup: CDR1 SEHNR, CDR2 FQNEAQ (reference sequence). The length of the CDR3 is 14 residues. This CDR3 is CASSGQGYQETQYF. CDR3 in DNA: TGTGCCAGCAGCGGACAGGGGTACCAAGAGACCCAGTACTTC. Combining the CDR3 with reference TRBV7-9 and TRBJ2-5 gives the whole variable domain DTGVSQNPRHKITKRGQNVTFRCDPISEHNRLYWYRQTLGQGPEFLTYFQNEAQLEKSRLLSDRFSAERPKGSFSTLEIQRTEQGDSAMYLCASSGQGYQETQYFGPGTRLLVL.

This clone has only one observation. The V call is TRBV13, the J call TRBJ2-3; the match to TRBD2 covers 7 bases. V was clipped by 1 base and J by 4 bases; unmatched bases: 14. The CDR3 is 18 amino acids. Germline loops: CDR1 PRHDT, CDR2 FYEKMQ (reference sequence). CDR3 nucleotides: TGTGCCAGCAGCTTAGTAGCGGGCAGGGTATCGGGAGCAGATACGCAGTATTTT. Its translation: CASSLVAGRVSGADTQYF.

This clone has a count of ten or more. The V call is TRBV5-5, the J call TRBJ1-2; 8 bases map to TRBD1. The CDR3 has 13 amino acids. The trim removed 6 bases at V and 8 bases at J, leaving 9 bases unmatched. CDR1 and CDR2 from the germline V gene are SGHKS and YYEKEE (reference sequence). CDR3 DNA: TGTGCCAGCACCCCCGGGACAGGCCTCGGCTACACCTTC. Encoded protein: CASTPGTGLGYTF.